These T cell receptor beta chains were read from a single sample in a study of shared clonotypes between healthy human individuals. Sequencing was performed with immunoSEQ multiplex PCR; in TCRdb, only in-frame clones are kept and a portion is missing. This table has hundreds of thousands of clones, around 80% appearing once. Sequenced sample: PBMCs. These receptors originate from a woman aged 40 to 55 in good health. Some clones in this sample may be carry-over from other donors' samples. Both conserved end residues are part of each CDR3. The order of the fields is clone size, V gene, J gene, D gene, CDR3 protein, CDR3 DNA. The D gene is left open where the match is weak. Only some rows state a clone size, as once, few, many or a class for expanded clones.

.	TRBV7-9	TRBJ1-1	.	CASSLAVGAPGTEAFF	TGTGCCAGCAGCTTAGCGGTGGGGGCCCCGGGGACTGAAGCTTTCTTT
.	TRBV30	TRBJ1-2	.	CAWSEFDSYGYTF	TGTGCCTGGAGTGAGTTTGACAGCTATGGCTACACCTTC
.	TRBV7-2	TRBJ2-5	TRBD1	CASSPRSGTGGKQYF	TGTGCCAGCAGCCCGAGGTCCGGGACAGGGGGCAAGCAGTACTTC
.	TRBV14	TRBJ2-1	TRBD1	CASSQRTGSFNEQFF	TGTGCCAGCAGCCAAAGGACAGGGTCCTTCAATGAGCAGTTCTTC
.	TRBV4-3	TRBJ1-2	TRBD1	CASSQDRQGAFRGYTF	TGCGCCAGCAGCCAAGATCGGCAGGGGGCATTTCGTGGCTACACCTTC
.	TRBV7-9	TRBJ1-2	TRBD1	CASSATGQGIFLYGYTF	TGTGCCAGCAGCGCCACCGGACAGGGAATATTTCTCTATGGCTACACCTTC
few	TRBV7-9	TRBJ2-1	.	CASSLDWANEQFF	TGTGCCAGCAGCTTAGATTGGGCTAATGAGCAGTTCTTC
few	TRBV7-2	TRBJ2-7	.	CASSASRINYEQYF	TGTGCCAGCAGCGCTTCGCGGATCAACTACGAGCAGTACTTC
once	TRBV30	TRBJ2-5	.	CAWSFLTGRFLQETQYF	TGTGCCTGGAGTTTCTTAACAGGGAGGTTCCTCCAAGAGACCCAGTACTTC
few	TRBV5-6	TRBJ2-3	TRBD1	CASSLPDRGSTDTQYF	TGTGCCAGCAGCCTCCCGGACAGGGGAAGTACAGATACGCAGTATTTT
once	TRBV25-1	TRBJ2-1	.	CASSPGASYNEQFF	TGTGCCAGCAGTCCAGGAGCCTCCTACAATGAGCAGTTCTTC
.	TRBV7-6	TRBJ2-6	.	CASSPQPSGANVLTF	TGTGCCAGCAGCCCACAGCCCTCTGGGGCCAACGTCCTGACTTTC
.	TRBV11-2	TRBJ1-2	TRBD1	CASSIGQGYGYTF	TGTGCCAGCAGCATCGGACAGGGCTATGGCTACACCTTC
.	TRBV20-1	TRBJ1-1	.	CSARDVIAFF	TGCAGTGCTAGGGACGTTATAGCTTTCTTT
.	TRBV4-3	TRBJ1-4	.	CASSQERQPNEKLFF	TGCGCCAGCAGCCAAGAAAGACAGCCTAATGAAAAACTGTTTTTT
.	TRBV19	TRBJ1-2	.	CASSNRWDYGYTF	TGTGCCAGTAGTAATAGGTGGGACTATGGCTACACCTTC
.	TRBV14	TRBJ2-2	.	CASSLGAGTGELFF	TGTGCCAGCAGCCTCGGGGCAGGGACCGGGGAGCTGTTTTTT
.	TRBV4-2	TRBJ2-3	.	CASSQVASSTDTQYF	TGTGCCAGCAGCCAGGTAGCGTCTAGCACAGATACGCAGTATTTT
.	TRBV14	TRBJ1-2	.	CASSQVPLTGFHGYTF	TGTGCCAGCAGCCAAGTCCCCCTAACAGGGTTTCATGGCTACACCTTC
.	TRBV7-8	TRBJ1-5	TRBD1	CASSVDRVSNQPQHF	TGTGCCAGCAGCGTGGACAGGGTCAGCAATCAGCCCCAGCATTTT
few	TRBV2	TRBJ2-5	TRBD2	CASTGTSGSETQYF	TGTGCCAGCACCGGGACTAGCGGGAGCGAGACCCAGTACTTC
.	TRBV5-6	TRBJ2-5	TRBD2	CASSPGTTETQYF	TGTGCCAGCAGCCCCGGGACTACTGAGACCCAGTACTTC
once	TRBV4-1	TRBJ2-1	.	CASSQGAASSYNEQFF	TGCGCCAGCAGCCAAGGAGCCGCGAGCTCCTACAATGAGCAGTTCTTC
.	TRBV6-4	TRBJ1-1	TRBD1	CASNQTGGEAFF	TGTGCCAGCAATCAGACAGGGGGTGAAGCTTTCTTT
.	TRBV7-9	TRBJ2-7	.	CASSFLRNEQYF	TGTGCCAGCAGCTTCTTGCGGAACGAGCAGTACTTC
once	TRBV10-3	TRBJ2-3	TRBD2	CAIQRERADTQYF	TGTGCCATCCAGCGGGAGAGGGCAGATACGCAGTATTTT
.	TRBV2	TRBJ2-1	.	CASSEAYGTEQFF	TGTGCCAGCAGTGAAGCATATGGGACTGAGCAGTTCTTC
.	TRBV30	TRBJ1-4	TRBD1	CASSGQGATNEKLFF	TGTGCCTCCTCGGGACAGGGCGCAACTAATGAAAAACTGTTTTTT
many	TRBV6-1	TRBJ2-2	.	CASSEGGLNTGELFF	TGTGCCAGCAGTGAAGGGGGGCTGAACACCGGGGAGCTGTTTTTT
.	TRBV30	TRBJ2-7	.	CAWSLGGGEQYF	TGTGCCTGGAGCTTGGGAGGGGGCGAGCAGTACTTC
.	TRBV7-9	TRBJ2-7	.	CASRQSGSIYEQYF	TGTGCCAGCAGACAGAGCGGGTCCATCTACGAGCAGTACTTC
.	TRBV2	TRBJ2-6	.	CASKVSGANVLTF	TGTGCCAGCAAGGTTTCCGGGGCCAACGTCCTGACTTTC
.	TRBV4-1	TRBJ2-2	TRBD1	CASSQDLGQGQYTGELFF	TGCGCCAGCAGCCAAGATCTGGGACAGGGGCAATACACCGGGGAGCTGTTTTTT
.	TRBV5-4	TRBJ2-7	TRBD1	CASSAATGGGYEQYF	TGTGCCAGCAGCGCAGCGACAGGGGGCGGTTACGAGCAGTACTTC
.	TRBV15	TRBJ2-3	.	CATSRVGRSGTDTQYF	TGTGCCACCAGCAGAGTAGGGCGTTCGGGCACAGATACGCAGTATTTT
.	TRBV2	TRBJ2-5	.	CASSEGSLETQYF	TGTGCCAGCAGTGAAGGTAGTTTAGAGACCCAGTACTTC
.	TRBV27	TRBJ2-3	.	CASSPIVAADTQYF	TGTGCCAGCAGTCCAATTGTTGCGGCAGATACGCAGTATTTT
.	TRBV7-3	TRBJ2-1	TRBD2	CASSPNRGVGLAGGDNEQFF	TGTGCCAGCAGCCCAAACAGGGGAGTAGGACTAGCGGGAGGGGACAATGAGCAGTTCTTC
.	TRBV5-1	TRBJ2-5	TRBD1	CASSETGTAQETQYF	TGCGCCAGCAGCGAAACCGGGACAGCACAAGAGACCCAGTACTTC
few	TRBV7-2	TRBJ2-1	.	CASRRQNEQFF	TGTGCCTCCCGCCGACAGAATGAGCAGTTCTTC